This T cell receptor beta chain was identified during a study of preoperative IRX-2 immunotherapy in early breast cancer. Treatment indicated: preoperative locoregional IRX-2 cytokine immunotherapy. This phase Ib study tested locoregional IRX-2 cytokine immunotherapy given before surgery. The repertoire was sequenced with immunoSEQ multiplex PCR; TCRdb's copy has only in-frame clones and lacks some. The sample shows around 28,000 clones, 90% of them seen only once. This clone occurred once. Collection took place from a patient treated with IRX-2 immunotherapy. The source of this sequence is a human donor with breast cancer.

CDR3 residues: CASSRDSLGDTQYF. The DNA for the CDR3 is TGCGCCAGCAGCCGGGACTCCCTGGGGGATACGCAGTATTTT. The V call is TRBV10-1, the J call TRBJ2-3, with D tentatively TRBD2 (6 bases). CDR1 is WNHNN and CDR2 is SYGVQD in the germline V gene (reference sequence). The V end was cut by 6 bases, the J end by 6 bases, with 16 bases between. The CDR3 length is 14 residues.